This T cell receptor (beta chain) was documented in a study of blood T cell repertoires in COVID-19. Turning to the study itself: Whether acute or convalescent, the COVID-19 samples came from the United States, Italy and Spain. Sources were T cells, B-cell-depleted T cells, or PBMCs; the material itself was cDNA or gDNA.

Per the study methods: Scientists estimated how many nucleated cells there were by amplifying reference gene primers. The assay was immunoSEQ multiplex PCR, and TCRdb's table has in-frame clones only and misses some. The V and J calls and the clone size are those of that table, but D and trimming were determined from the DNA. The data hold about 260,000 clones, with 80% to 90% observed a single time. The sample holds one count of this clone. The source material was peripheral blood. The receptor was isolated from a woman aged 40 to 50 with acute or convalescent COVID-19.

This CDR3 is CASSLGLAGVHATTDTQYF. DNA for the CDR3: TGTGCCAGCAGTCTCGGACTAGCGGGGGTTCATGCCACCACAGATACGCAGTATTTT. This rearrangement joins TRBV27 to TRBJ2-3, with 13 bases lining up with TRBD2. Germline V CDR1 and CDR2: MNHEY, SMNVEV (reference sequence). V was clipped by 5 bases and J by 2 bases; unmatched bases: 13. This CDR3 is built from 19 residues.